Below, one TCR beta chain is given with its context. This receptor's antigen is unknown. Within one base of it there is no much larger clone, and no base qualities were kept. These data come from a study of Ad26.COV2.S vaccination and SARS-CoV-2 variants (dated by TCRdb to about 2021). Broadly, across the study: Donors in the vaccine arm were drawn from COV1001, a multicentre, randomized, double-blind, placebo-controlled phase I-IIa trial testing Ad26.COV2.S in healthy adults. Ad26.COV2.S was administered intramuscularly at a dose of 5x10^10 or 1x10^11 viral particles, either as one shot or as two shots given 56 days apart. Sequencing of the TCRbeta repertoire served to evaluate the specificity and breadth of SARS-CoV-2-reactive T cell receptors following Ad26.COV2.S vaccination. Trial participants were randomized into five groups of five: low-dose or high-dose Ad26.COV2.S given once or twice, or placebo on both occasions. A total of approximately 32 samples were included in the TCR-sequenced set, comprising around 19 Ad26.COV2.S vaccine recipients, 5 placebo recipients and 8 SARS-CoV-2 convalescent individuals. Investigators remained blinded to trial group allocation during experiments and outcome assessment. The research as a whole found: The study was not powered to compare responses between vaccine doses or regimens. Ad26.COV2.S recipients had higher spike-specific TCR breadth than placebo recipients (P = 0.0014). After vaccination, spike-specific CD8+ and CD4+ T cell responses were reported to show substantial breadth. Comparable non-spike TCR breadth was observed between vaccine and placebo recipients, consistent with only spike being contained in the vaccine. The authors noted that the TCR breadth and depth analyses may have underestimated total T cell responses.

The immunoSEQ Assay was the method used to sequence TCRbeta CDR3 regions. After extraction, genomic DNA underwent amplification by bias-controlled multiplex PCR, followed by high-throughput sequencing. The authors' pipeline ran thus. To quantify the absolute abundance of every unique TCRbeta CDR3 region, sequences were collapsed and filtered. Usable DNA was measured by amplifying reference genes present in all nucleated cells, and TCRbeta template counts were normalized to that usable DNA to estimate T cell fraction. Repertoire TCRs were annotated as SARS-CoV-2-specific by exact matching of V gene, CDR3 amino acid sequence and J gene to a known reactive TCR set. MIRA supplied the reference SARS-CoV-2 TCR set, which was filtered for enrichment in COVID-19-positive ImmuneCODE repertoires so that public or cross-reactive TCRs were removed. Drawing on the MIRA antigens, annotated TCRs were analysed further at the level of specific ORF or position within ORF. Breadth was defined as the number of annotated unique rearrangements divided by the total number of unique productive rearrangements, and depth was defined as the summed frequency of the annotated unique rearrangements. Two-sided Wilcoxon rank-sum tests were used to compare TCR breadth between groups. TCRdb re-hosts the immuneACCESS table, in-frame sequences only. Its copies lack some clones; in the studies checked, an unresolved V gene accounts for under half of them, and the cause for the rest is not known. Clonal size and the V and J genes are those of that table, whereas D and trimming came from the DNA. The sample has 400,000 to 500,000 clones on record, over 75% of them singletons. Jointly, the top ten make up around 3.6% of the sample.

The treatment or condition label corresponds to: about 20 received Ad26.COV2.S at low or high dose, single or two shots; a few received placebo; per-sample allocation not given. For vaccine and placebo recipients, repertoires were sequenced using samples collected on day 63 after the first injection. Cohort 1b enrolled 20 to 30 adults aged 18-55 years at a single site in Boston, USA, between 29 July and 7 August 2020. Ad26.COV2.S was a replication-incompetent adenovirus type 26 vector expressing a prefusion-stabilized SARS-CoV-2 spike protein from the original Wuhan strain. The CDR3 numbers 11 residues from cysteine through phenylalanine. Only the CDR3 DNA stays, 33 bases, in frame from base 1. V drops 5 bases and J drops 1 base, leaving 2 bases in between. CDR1 and CDR2 (MNHEY, SVGAGI) derive from the germline V gene.

The receptor's source is a person between 18 and 65 years old who received the Ad26.COV2.S COVID-19 vaccine or a placebo. The source was peripheral blood, collected in a trial of Ad26.COV2.S vaccine versus placebo. This receptor chain uses TRBV6-5 and TRBJ1-2, with no confidently assigned D gene. The nucleotide sequence is TGTGCCAGCAGTCATAACTATGGCTACACCTTC. It is translated as CASSHNYGYTF.